The 6 T cell receptor beta chains given below trace back to one sample, sequenced in a study of tumor and adjacent non-tumor tissue in lung cancer. TCRbeta libraries were built with three rounds of nested PCR, modified from ARM-PCR. One entry per CDR3 protein results from TCRdb running MiXCR on the multiplex PCR reads. The data show more than 55,000 distinct CDR3 sequences, with roughly three quarters seen just once and around 45% held by the top ten. RNA was extracted from bulk tissue without any cell sorting. This non-tumor lung sample came from over 3 cm beyond the tumor edge. Sequencing was done on a sample of distant non-tumor lung tissue. The source is a man in his 60s with non-small cell lung cancer.

A remark on this clonotype: The germline gene is not matched at one end of the junction; a read error may be the cause. The chain has TRBV11-1 and TRBJ1-1, with no clear D. Germline V gives CDR1 SGHAT, CDR2 FQDESV (reference sequence). CDR3 length: 13 amino acids. The CDR3 loop is CGSSLAPGVEAFF. DNA for the CDR3: TGTGGCAGCAGCTTAGCGCCGGGAGTTGAAGCTTTCTTT.

This clonotype came up many times. One base away lies a much larger clone, so this may be a sequencing read error. This chain joins TRBV19 and TRBJ1-1; D is possibly TRBD1 (5 bases). The V end was cut by 5 bases, the J end by 10 bases, with 26 bases between. The length of the CDR3 is 16 residues. CDR1 and CDR2 from the germline V gene are LNHDA and SQIVND (reference sequence). The CDR3 sequence: CASSSGSSQGFSGAFF. CDR3 nucleotides: TGTGCCAGTAGTTCCGGCTCATCTCAGGGTTTCTCTGGAGCTTTCTTT. Full variable domain (missing parts from reference TRBV19 and TRBJ1-1): DGGITQSPKYLFRKEGQNVTLSCEQNLNHDAMYWYRQDPGQGLRLIYYSQIVNDFQKGDIAEGYSVSREKKESFPLTVTSAQKNPTAFYLCASSSGSSQGFSGAFFGQGTRLTVV.

On this clonotype: Germline is not matched at one junction end, which may reflect a read error. The rearrangement uses TRBV5-4 and TRBJ1-2; TRBD1 might be the D (5 bases). This CDR3 is built from 14 residues. Germline CDR1 and CDR2: SGHNT and YYREEE (reference sequence). The CDR3 here is CTNRHDRSNCGYTF. For the CDR3, the DNA is TGTACCAACAGGCACGACCGGTCTAACTGTGGCTACACCTTC. The variable domain in full, completed from reference TRBV5-4 and TRBJ1-2, reads ETGVTQSPTHLIKTRGQQVTLRCSSQSGHNTVSWYQQALGQGPQFIFQYYREEENGRGNFPPRFSGLQFPNYSSELNVNALELDDSALYLCTNRHDRSNCGYTFGSGTRLTVV.

Worth noting for this clonotype: A read error may account for a junction end that differs from germline. This chain joins TRBV5-5 and TRBJ2-2, with 9 nucleotides matching TRBD1. This CDR3 has 15 amino acids. CDR1 is SGHKS, CDR2 YYEKEE, per germline (reference sequence). DNA for the CDR3: TGTACCAGCAGCTTGGACAGGGGATGGACCGGGGACCTGTTTTTT. Protein: CTSSLDRGWTGDLFF.

A word on this clonotype: Sequence at one end of the junction differs from germline and may be a read error. V and J are TRBV4-2 and TRBJ1-4; D may be TRBD1 (6 bases). Germline lookup yields CDR1 LGHNA and CDR2 YNFKEQ. The CDR3 consists of 14 residues. The CDR3 sequence: CASNQDRAGAELPF. CDR3 DNA sequence: TGTGCCAGCAACCAAGATCGGGCAGGGGCGGAACTGCCTTTT.

On this clonotype itself: Its ends do not fully match the called genes, so a read error is possible. The chain couples TRBV20-1 to TRBJ2-1, with TRBD2 matching 8 bases. The CDR3 length is 14 residues. Looked up from germline, CDR1 is DFQATT and CDR2 is SNEGSKA (reference sequence). CDR3 region: CSARDQWTSYKQLF. CDR3 in DNA: TGCAGTGCTAGAGATCAATGGACTAGCTATAAGCAGCTCTTC.